A selection of T cell receptor beta chains follows, all from one sample in a study of blood T cell repertoires in COVID-19. Libraries were prepared by immunoSEQ multiplex PCR; TCRdb keeps only in-frame clonotypes and omits some of them. This table has 18,000 or so clones, roughly 88% appearing once. Sequencing used peripheral blood. Receptor source: a man aged 35 to 55 with active COVID-19. CDR3s include the opening cysteine and the closing phenylalanine or tryptophan. A D gene is named only where the DNA matches it firmly. Some rows mark clone size as missing; the rest say once, few, many or name a class of expanded clone.

v_call: TRBV6-5
j_call: TRBJ2-7
clone_size: NA
d_call: TRBD2
cdr3_aa: CASSLGRGGPYEQYF
cdr3_nt: TGTGCCAGCAGCCTTGGGAGGGGCGGACCCTACGAGCAGTACTTC

v_call: TRBV13
j_call: TRBJ2-2
clone_size: NA
d_call: NA
cdr3_aa: CASSLVGRPGELFF
cdr3_nt: TGTGCCAGCAGCTTAGTGGGGAGGCCCGGGGAGCTGTTTTTT

v_call: TRBV9
j_call: TRBJ2-1
clone_size: NA
d_call: TRBD2
cdr3_aa: CASNPGLAAYNEQFF
cdr3_nt: TGTGCCAGCAACCCGGGACTAGCGGCCTACAATGAGCAGTTCTTC

v_call: TRBV13
j_call: TRBJ2-7
clone_size: NA
d_call: TRBD2
cdr3_aa: CASSLYPGGRAYEQYF
cdr3_nt: TGTGCCAGCAGCTTATACCCGGGCGGGAGGGCCTACGAGCAGTACTTC

v_call: TRBV13
j_call: TRBJ1-1
clone_size: once
d_call: NA
cdr3_aa: CASSPQNTEAFF
cdr3_nt: TGTGCCAGCAGCCCACAGAACACTGAAGCTTTCTTT

v_call: TRBV4-3
j_call: TRBJ1-2
clone_size: NA
d_call: NA
cdr3_aa: CASSQEEGRIDGYTF
cdr3_nt: TGCGCCAGCAGCCAAGAAGAGGGAAGGATCGACGGCTACACCTTC

v_call: TRBV6-5
j_call: TRBJ2-7
clone_size: NA
d_call: NA
cdr3_aa: CASEGSRVGEQYF
cdr3_nt: TGTGCCAGCGAAGGAAGCAGGGTTGGCGAGCAGTACTTC

v_call: TRBV27
j_call: TRBJ1-1
clone_size: NA
d_call: TRBD1
cdr3_aa: CASSSWTGEAFF
cdr3_nt: TGTGCCAGCAGTTCTTGGACAGGGGAAGCTTTCTTT

v_call: TRBV6-5
j_call: TRBJ2-7
clone_size: NA
d_call: TRBD1
cdr3_aa: CASSIQGGGDEQYF
cdr3_nt: TGTGCCAGCAGTATACAGGGGGGAGGCGACGAGCAGTACTTC

v_call: TRBV25-1
j_call: TRBJ2-2
clone_size: NA
d_call: TRBD1
cdr3_aa: CASHPGQGYEKELFF
cdr3_nt: TGTGCCAGCCATCCGGGACAGGGGTACGAGAAGGAGCTGTTTTTT

v_call: TRBV7-9
j_call: TRBJ1-3
clone_size: NA
d_call: TRBD1
cdr3_aa: CASSTPSGTGNRDNTIYF
cdr3_nt: TGTGCCAGCAGCACACCTTCTGGGACAGGGAACAGAGACAACACCATATATTTT

v_call: TRBV27
j_call: TRBJ2-1
clone_size: NA
d_call: TRBD2
cdr3_aa: CASRTSGTNEQFF
cdr3_nt: TGTGCCAGCAGGACTAGCGGTACGAATGAGCAGTTCTTC

v_call: TRBV2
j_call: TRBJ2-2
clone_size: NA
d_call: NA
cdr3_aa: CASSSPPGDFPPGELFF
cdr3_nt: TGTGCCAGCAGCTCTCCCCCGGGGGACTTTCCCCCCGGGGAGCTGTTTTTT

v_call: TRBV27
j_call: TRBJ2-1
clone_size: NA
d_call: NA
cdr3_aa: CASRERVSVQFF
cdr3_nt: TGTGCCAGCAGGGAGCGGGTATCGGTGCAGTTCTTC

v_call: TRBV7-2
j_call: TRBJ2-4
clone_size: NA
d_call: NA
cdr3_aa: CASSHSRLAKNIQYF
cdr3_nt: TGTGCCAGCAGCCACAGTCGATTAGCCAAAAACATTCAGTACTTC

v_call: TRBV12-3/TRBV12-4
j_call: TRBJ2-1
clone_size: NA
d_call: NA
cdr3_aa: CASSATSDNEQFF
cdr3_nt: TGTGCCAGCAGCGCCACCTCAGACAATGAGCAGTTCTTC

v_call: TRBV7-6
j_call: TRBJ2-3
clone_size: NA
d_call: TRBD2
cdr3_aa: CASSLSEVISGRVTDTQYF
cdr3_nt: TGTGCCAGCAGCTTAAGTGAAGTGATTAGCGGGAGGGTCACAGATACGCAGTATTTT

v_call: TRBV30
j_call: TRBJ1-2
clone_size: NA
d_call: NA
cdr3_aa: CAWSEGVYGYTF
cdr3_nt: TGTGCCTGGAGTGAGGGGGTGTATGGCTACACCTTC

v_call: TRBV6-5
j_call: TRBJ2-5
clone_size: NA
d_call: TRBD2
cdr3_aa: CASSYGGRDQETQYF
cdr3_nt: TGTGCCAGCAGTTACGGCGGGAGGGATCAAGAGACCCAGTACTTC

v_call: TRBV2
j_call: TRBJ2-4
clone_size: few
d_call: TRBD2
cdr3_aa: CASSERSGRVIQYF
cdr3_nt: TGTGCCAGCAGTGAAAGAAGCGGGAGAGTCATTCAGTACTTC

v_call: TRBV2
j_call: TRBJ2-3
clone_size: NA
d_call: TRBD1
cdr3_aa: CATGKDRVSTDTQYF
cdr3_nt: TGTGCCACTGGGAAGGACAGGGTTAGCACAGATACGCAGTATTTT

v_call: TRBV5-4
j_call: TRBJ2-1
clone_size: NA
d_call: TRBD1
cdr3_aa: CASRRDREGEQFF
cdr3_nt: TGTGCCAGCAGGCGGGACAGGGAGGGTGAGCAGTTCTTC

v_call: TRBV7-2
j_call: TRBJ2-1
clone_size: NA
d_call: NA
cdr3_aa: CASSSSGGSYNEQFF
cdr3_nt: TGTGCCAGCAGCTCAAGCGGAGGGTCCTACAATGAGCAGTTCTTC

v_call: TRBV11-2
j_call: TRBJ1-1
clone_size: NA
d_call: NA
cdr3_aa: CASSLGQNTEAFF
cdr3_nt: TGTGCCAGCAGCTTAGGACAGAACACTGAAGCTTTCTTT

v_call: TRBV2
j_call: TRBJ2-2
clone_size: few
d_call: NA
cdr3_aa: CASSLRREIFTGELFF
cdr3_nt: TGTGCCAGCAGTTTGAGACGGGAGATATTCACCGGGGAGCTGTTTTTT

v_call: TRBV28
j_call: TRBJ2-2
clone_size: NA
d_call: TRBD1
cdr3_aa: CASSIQTGGTGELFF
cdr3_nt: TGTGCCAGCAGTATCCAGACAGGGGGCACCGGGGAGCTGTTTTTT

v_call: TRBV7-8
j_call: TRBJ2-7
clone_size: once
d_call: NA
cdr3_aa: CASSPGVRGWEQYF
cdr3_nt: TGTGCCAGCAGCCCGGGGGTCAGGGGGTGGGAGCAGTACTTC

v_call: TRBV18
j_call: TRBJ1-5
clone_size: NA
d_call: NA
cdr3_aa: CASARSGGNQPQHF
cdr3_nt: TGTGCCAGCGCCCGATCAGGGGGCAATCAGCCCCAGCATTTT

v_call: TRBV29-1
j_call: TRBJ1-4
clone_size: once
d_call: NA
cdr3_aa: CSVEVDTRKLFF
cdr3_nt: TGCAGCGTTGAGGTGGACACTCGAAAACTGTTTTTT

v_call: TRBV5-4
j_call: TRBJ2-1
clone_size: NA
d_call: TRBD2
cdr3_aa: CASSGGLAAINEQFF
cdr3_nt: TGTGCCAGCAGCGGCGGACTAGCGGCGATCAATGAGCAGTTCTTC

v_call: TRBV5-1
j_call: TRBJ2-1
clone_size: NA
d_call: TRBD2
cdr3_aa: CASSLDSGRYNEQFF
cdr3_nt: TGCGCCAGCAGCTTAGATAGCGGGAGATACAATGAGCAGTTCTTC

v_call: TRBV18
j_call: TRBJ1-6
clone_size: NA
d_call: NA
cdr3_aa: CASSPREVRSPLHF
cdr3_nt: TGTGCCAGCTCACCCCGGGAAGTTCGGTCACCCCTCCACTTT

v_call: TRBV7-9
j_call: TRBJ2-6
clone_size: NA
d_call: NA
cdr3_aa: CASSLEQGLKAGANVLTF
cdr3_nt: TGTGCCAGCAGCTTGGAGCAGGGGCTGAAGGCTGGGGCCAACGTCCTGACTTTC

v_call: TRBV5-4
j_call: TRBJ2-1
clone_size: NA
d_call: TRBD1
cdr3_aa: CASSAGQGADEQFF
cdr3_nt: TGTGCCAGCAGCGCGGGACAGGGGGCAGATGAGCAGTTCTTC

v_call: TRBV19
j_call: TRBJ1-2
clone_size: NA
d_call: TRBD1
cdr3_aa: CASTQGDYGYTF
cdr3_nt: TGTGCCAGTACTCAGGGGGACTATGGCTACACCTTC

v_call: TRBV7-3
j_call: TRBJ1-2
clone_size: NA
d_call: TRBD1
cdr3_aa: CASSQRQGLNYGYTF
cdr3_nt: TGTGCCAGCAGCCAACGACAGGGCCTTAACTATGGCTACACCTTC

v_call: TRBV5-1
j_call: TRBJ1-2
clone_size: NA
d_call: NA
cdr3_aa: CASSLEWRDYGYTF
cdr3_nt: TGCGCCAGCAGCTTGGAGTGGAGGGACTATGGCTACACCTTC

v_call: TRBV7-2
j_call: TRBJ1-1
clone_size: NA
d_call: NA
cdr3_aa: CASSQRGYGTEAFF
cdr3_nt: TGTGCCAGCAGCCAAAGGGGTTATGGGACTGAAGCTTTCTTT

v_call: TRBV15
j_call: TRBJ2-5
clone_size: once
d_call: TRBD1
cdr3_aa: CATSRATDRAIRETQYF
cdr3_nt: TGTGCCACCAGCAGAGCCACCGACAGGGCCATTCGGGAGACCCAGTACTTC

v_call: TRBV27
j_call: TRBJ2-5
clone_size: NA
d_call: TRBD2
cdr3_aa: CASSSRSLAIPYQETQYF
cdr3_nt: TGTGCCAGCAGTTCGAGGTCACTAGCGATCCCGTACCAAGAGACCCAGTACTTC

v_call: TRBV6-5
j_call: TRBJ2-7
clone_size: NA
d_call: TRBD1
cdr3_aa: CASSYGQGVPYEQYF
cdr3_nt: TGTGCCAGCAGTTACGGACAGGGGGTACCCTACGAGCAGTACTTC

v_call: TRBV4-3
j_call: TRBJ2-1
clone_size: NA
d_call: NA
cdr3_aa: CASSRYRASSYNEQFF
cdr3_nt: TGCGCCAGCAGCCGTTACAGGGCCAGCTCCTACAATGAGCAGTTCTTC

v_call: TRBV19
j_call: TRBJ1-2
clone_size: NA
d_call: NA
cdr3_aa: CASSIDGSPGYGYTF
cdr3_nt: TGTGCCAGTAGTATAGATGGTAGTCCAGGCTATGGCTACACCTTC

v_call: TRBV14
j_call: TRBJ2-7
clone_size: few
d_call: NA
cdr3_aa: CASSQGSPPQYF
cdr3_nt: TGTGCCAGCAGCCAAGGCAGTCCACCGCAGTACTTC

v_call: TRBV27
j_call: TRBJ2-5
clone_size: NA
d_call: TRBD2
cdr3_aa: CASSQLAGGTYQETQYF
cdr3_nt: TGTGCCAGCAGTCAACTAGCGGGAGGAACGTACCAAGAGACCCAGTACTTC

v_call: TRBV7-9
j_call: TRBJ2-7
clone_size: NA
d_call: TRBD1
cdr3_aa: CASSSSGGTGAVYEQYF
cdr3_nt: TGTGCCAGCAGCTCTTCCGGCGGGACAGGGGCCGTATACGAGCAGTACTTC

v_call: TRBV7-9
j_call: TRBJ1-5
clone_size: NA
d_call: NA
cdr3_aa: CASSRDNQPQHF
cdr3_nt: TGTGCCAGCAGCCGGGACAACCAGCCCCAGCATTTT

v_call: TRBV10-3
j_call: TRBJ1-1
clone_size: NA
d_call: TRBD1
cdr3_aa: CANSKTGRSGTEAFF
cdr3_nt: TGTGCCAACTCAAAGACAGGGCGTAGCGGCACTGAAGCTTTCTTT

v_call: TRBV7-2
j_call: TRBJ2-5
clone_size: NA
d_call: TRBD2
cdr3_aa: CASSPIPGGTQYF
cdr3_nt: TGTGCCAGCAGCCCCATTCCGGGGGGGACCCAGTACTTC

v_call: TRBV15
j_call: TRBJ2-7
clone_size: NA
d_call: NA
cdr3_aa: CATSREGQTSYEQYF
cdr3_nt: TGTGCCACCAGCAGAGAAGGACAGACCTCCTACGAGCAGTACTTC

v_call: TRBV6-2/TRBV6-3
j_call: TRBJ2-7
clone_size: NA
d_call: TRBD2
cdr3_aa: CASSSTGTSGMGGYEQYF
cdr3_nt: TGTGCCAGCAGCTCTACCGGGACTAGCGGGATGGGCGGCTACGAGCAGTACTTC

v_call: TRBV25-1
j_call: TRBJ1-5
clone_size: NA
d_call: NA
cdr3_aa: CASSEPGPNQPQHF
cdr3_nt: TGTGCCAGCAGTGAACCCGGTCCAAATCAGCCCCAGCATTTT

v_call: TRBV6-4
j_call: TRBJ2-2
clone_size: NA
d_call: NA
cdr3_aa: CASSEVWSTGELFF
cdr3_nt: TGTGCCAGCAGTGAGGTTTGGAGCACCGGGGAGCTGTTTTTT

v_call: TRBV5-5
j_call: TRBJ2-7
clone_size: NA
d_call: TRBD2
cdr3_aa: CASSLVLAGSYEQYF
cdr3_nt: TGTGCCAGCAGCTTGGTCCTAGCGGGCTCCTACGAGCAGTACTTC

v_call: TRBV7-9
j_call: TRBJ2-7
clone_size: NA
d_call: TRBD2
cdr3_aa: CASSLVLAGGTYEQYF
cdr3_nt: TGTGCCAGCAGCTTAGTTCTAGCGGGAGGAACCTACGAGCAGTACTTC